The TCR beta chain under discussion was sequenced for a study of shared clonotypes between healthy human individuals. Whole-study findings and limits: Investigators expected sequencing depth to affect clonotype sharing among donors. Some clonotypes were shared by all four sorted-subset donors, while others were not shared. The non-shared ones had lower generation probabilities than the shared ones.

This CDR3 region has 15 residues. J was trimmed by 4 bases and V by 5 bases; bases with no gene match: 6. Germline V lookup: CDR1 SGHTA, CDR2 FQGNSA. The table came from immunoSEQ multiplex PCR; TCRdb's copy has only in-frame clones and leaves some out. The table has about 2 million clones, around 95% seen once. Comments on this clone: Its antigen is undetermined.

The chain employs TRBV7-2 and TRBJ1-2; 11 nucleotides match TRBD1. Sequenced: naive CD4+ T cells sorted from blood. Subset indicated: CD45RA+ positively selected. The receptor comes from a man aged 18 to 30 in good health. CDR3 bases: TGTGCCAGCAGCGGATCGGGACAGGGGGTCTATGGCTACACCTTC. Residues: CASSGSGQGVYGYTF.